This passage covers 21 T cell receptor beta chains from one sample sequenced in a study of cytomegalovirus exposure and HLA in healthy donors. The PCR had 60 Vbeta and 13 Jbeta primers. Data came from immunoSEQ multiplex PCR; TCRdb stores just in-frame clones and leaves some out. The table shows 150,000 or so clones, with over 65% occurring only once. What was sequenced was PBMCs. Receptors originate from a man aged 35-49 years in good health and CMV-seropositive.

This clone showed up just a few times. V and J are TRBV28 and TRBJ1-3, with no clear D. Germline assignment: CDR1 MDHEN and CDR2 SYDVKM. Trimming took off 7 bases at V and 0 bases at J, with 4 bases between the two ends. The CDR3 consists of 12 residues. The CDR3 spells CASTLSGNTIYF. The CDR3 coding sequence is TGTGCCAGCACCCTCTCTGGAAACACCATATATTTT.

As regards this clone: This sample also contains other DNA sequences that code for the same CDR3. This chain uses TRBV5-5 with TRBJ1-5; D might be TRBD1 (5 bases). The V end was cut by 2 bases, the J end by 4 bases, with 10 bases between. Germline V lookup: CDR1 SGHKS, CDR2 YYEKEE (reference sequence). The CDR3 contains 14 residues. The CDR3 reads CASSFGAGNQPQHF. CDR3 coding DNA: TGTGCCAGCAGCTTTGGGGCAGGGAATCAGCCCCAGCATTTT.

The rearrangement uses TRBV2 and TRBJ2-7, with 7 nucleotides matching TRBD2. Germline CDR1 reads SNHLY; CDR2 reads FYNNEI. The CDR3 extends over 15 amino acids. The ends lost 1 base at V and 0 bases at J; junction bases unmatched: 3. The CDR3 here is CASSEGLANSYEQYF. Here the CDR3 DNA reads TGTGCCAGCAGTGAAGGACTAGCCAACTCCTACGAGCAGTACTTC.

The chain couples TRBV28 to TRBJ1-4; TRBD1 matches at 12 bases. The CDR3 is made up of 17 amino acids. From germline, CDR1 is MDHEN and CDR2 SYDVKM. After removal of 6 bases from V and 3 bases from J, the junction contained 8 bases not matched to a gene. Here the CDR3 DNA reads TGTGCCAGCAGAAAACCGGGACAGGGGGCGCCTAATGAAAAACTGTTTTTT. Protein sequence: CASRKPGQGAPNEKLFF.

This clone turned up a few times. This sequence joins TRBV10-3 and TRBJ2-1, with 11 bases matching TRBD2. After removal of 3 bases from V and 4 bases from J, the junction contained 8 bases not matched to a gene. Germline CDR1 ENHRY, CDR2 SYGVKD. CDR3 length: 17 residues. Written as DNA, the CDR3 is TGTGCCATCAGTGACCGACTAGCGGGGACCGAATACAATGAGCAGTTCTTC. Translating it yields CAISDRLAGTEYNEQFF.

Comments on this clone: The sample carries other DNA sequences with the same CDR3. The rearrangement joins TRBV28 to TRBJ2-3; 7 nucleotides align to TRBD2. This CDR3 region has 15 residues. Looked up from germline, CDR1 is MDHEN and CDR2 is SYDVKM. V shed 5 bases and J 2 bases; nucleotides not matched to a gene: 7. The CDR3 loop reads CASSLPSGHTDTQYF. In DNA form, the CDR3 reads TGTGCCAGCAGTCTCCCTAGCGGACACACAGATACGCAGTATTTT.

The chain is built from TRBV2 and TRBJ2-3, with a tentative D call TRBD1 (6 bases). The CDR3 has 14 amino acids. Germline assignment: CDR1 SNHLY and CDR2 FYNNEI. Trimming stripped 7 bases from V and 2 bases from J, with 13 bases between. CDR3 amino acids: CASKIGQLTDTQYF. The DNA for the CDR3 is TGTGCCAGCAAGATTGGACAGCTCACAGATACGCAGTATTTT.

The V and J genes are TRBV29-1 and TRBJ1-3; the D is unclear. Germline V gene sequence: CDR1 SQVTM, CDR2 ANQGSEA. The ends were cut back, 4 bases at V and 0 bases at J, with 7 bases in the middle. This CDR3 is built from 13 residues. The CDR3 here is CSVAMSSGNTIYF. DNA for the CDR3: TGCAGCGTTGCAATGAGCTCTGGAAACACCATATATTTT.

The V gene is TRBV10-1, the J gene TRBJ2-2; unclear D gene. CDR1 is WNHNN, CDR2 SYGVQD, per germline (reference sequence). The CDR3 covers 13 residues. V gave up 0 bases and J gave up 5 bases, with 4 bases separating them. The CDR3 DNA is TGCGCCAGCAGTGAGTCCCGGACCGGGGAGCTGTTTTTT. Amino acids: CASSESRTGELFF.

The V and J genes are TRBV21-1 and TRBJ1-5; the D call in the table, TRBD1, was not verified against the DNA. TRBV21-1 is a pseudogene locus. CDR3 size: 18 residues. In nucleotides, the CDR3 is TGTGCCAGCAGCAAGGGCAGTAATTATCTGGTGGGCAATCAGCCCCAGCATTTT. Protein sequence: CASSKGSNYLVGNQPQHF.

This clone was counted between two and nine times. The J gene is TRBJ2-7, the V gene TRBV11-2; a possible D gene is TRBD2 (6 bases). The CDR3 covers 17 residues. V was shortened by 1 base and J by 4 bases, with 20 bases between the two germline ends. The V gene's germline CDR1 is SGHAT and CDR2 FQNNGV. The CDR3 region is CASSLVGRASVHYEQYF. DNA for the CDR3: TGTGCCAGCAGCTTAGTCGGTCGGGCTAGCGTTCATTACGAGCAGTACTTC.

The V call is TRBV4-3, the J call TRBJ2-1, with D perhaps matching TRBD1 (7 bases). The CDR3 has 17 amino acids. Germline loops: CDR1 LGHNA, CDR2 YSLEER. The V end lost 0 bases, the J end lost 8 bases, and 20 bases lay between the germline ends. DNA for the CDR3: TGCGCCAGCAGCCAAGATCGCTGGTCAGGGGGAGGATATGAGCAGTTCTTC. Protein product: CASSQDRWSGGGYEQFF.

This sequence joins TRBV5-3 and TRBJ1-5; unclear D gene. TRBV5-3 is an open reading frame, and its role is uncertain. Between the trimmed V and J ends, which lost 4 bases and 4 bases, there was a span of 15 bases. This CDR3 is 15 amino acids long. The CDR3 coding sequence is TGTGCCAGAAGCCTTGCACTCCCCCCTAATCAGCCCCAGCATTTT. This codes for CARSLALPPNQPQHF.

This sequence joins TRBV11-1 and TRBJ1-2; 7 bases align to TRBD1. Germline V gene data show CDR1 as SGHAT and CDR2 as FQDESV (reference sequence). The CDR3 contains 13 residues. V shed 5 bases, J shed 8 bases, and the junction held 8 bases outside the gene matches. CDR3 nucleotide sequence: TGTGCCAGCAGCCCCTGGACAGGAGGAGGCTACACCTTC. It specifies CASSPWTGGGYTF. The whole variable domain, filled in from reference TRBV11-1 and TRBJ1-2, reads EAEVAQSPRYKITEKSQAVAFWCDPISGHATLYWYRQILGQGPELLVQFQDESVVDDSQLPKDRFSAERLKGVDSTLKIQPAELGDSAMYLCASSPWTGGGYTFGSGTRLTVV.

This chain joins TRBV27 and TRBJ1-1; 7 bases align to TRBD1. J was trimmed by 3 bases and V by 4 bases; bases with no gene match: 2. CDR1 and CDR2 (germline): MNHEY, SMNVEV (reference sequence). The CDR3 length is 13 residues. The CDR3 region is CASSWDSYTEAFF. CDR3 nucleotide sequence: TGTGCCAGCAGTTGGGACAGTTACACTGAAGCTTTCTTT.

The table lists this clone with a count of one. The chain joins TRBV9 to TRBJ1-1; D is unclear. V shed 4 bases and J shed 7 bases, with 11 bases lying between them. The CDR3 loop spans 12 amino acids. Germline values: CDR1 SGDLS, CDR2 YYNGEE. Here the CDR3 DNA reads TGTGCCAGCAGCTCCTACCGGGGTGAAGCTTTCTTT. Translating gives CASSSYRGEAFF.

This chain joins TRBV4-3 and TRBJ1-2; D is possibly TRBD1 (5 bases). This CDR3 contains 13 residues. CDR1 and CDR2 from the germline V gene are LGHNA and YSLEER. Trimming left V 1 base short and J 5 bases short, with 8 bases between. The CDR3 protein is CASSQARGYGYTF. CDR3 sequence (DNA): TGCGCCAGCAGCCAAGCCCGGGGGTATGGCTACACCTTC.

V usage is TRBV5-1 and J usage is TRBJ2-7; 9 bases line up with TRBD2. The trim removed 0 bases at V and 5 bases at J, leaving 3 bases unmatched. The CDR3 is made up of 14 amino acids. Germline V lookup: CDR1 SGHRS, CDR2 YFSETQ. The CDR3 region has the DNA TGCGCCAGCAGCTTGGAGGCGGGAGGGGACGAGCAGTACTTC. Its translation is CASSLEAGGDEQYF.

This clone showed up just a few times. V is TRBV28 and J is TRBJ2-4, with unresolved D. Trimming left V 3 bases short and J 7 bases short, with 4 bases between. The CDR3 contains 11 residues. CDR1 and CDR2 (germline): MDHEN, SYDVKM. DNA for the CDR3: TGTGCCAGCAGTTTGGGCAACATTCAGTACTTC. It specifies CASSLGNIQYF.

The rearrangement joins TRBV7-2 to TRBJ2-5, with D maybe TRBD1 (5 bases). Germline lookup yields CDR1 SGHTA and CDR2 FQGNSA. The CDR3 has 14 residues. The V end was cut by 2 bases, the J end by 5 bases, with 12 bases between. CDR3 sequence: CASSLRGSWETQYF. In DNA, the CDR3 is TGTGCCAGCAGCTTAAGGGGTTCGTGGGAGACCCAGTACTTC.

The CDR3: CASSRSGREQFF. CDR3 DNA sequence: TGTGCCAGCAGCCGCAGCGGGAGAGAGCAGTTCTTC. The chain has TRBV28 and TRBJ2-1, with 8 bases that match TRBD2. With 6 bases clipped from V and 10 bases from J, the junction kept 5 bases outside the gene matches. The CDR3 consists of 12 residues. CDR1 is MDHEN and CDR2 is SYDVKM in the germline V gene.